Detailed here is one TCR beta chain. The target antigen is unknown. Clones were sequenced by immunoSEQ multiplex PCR, and TCRdb holds only the in-frame ones, with some missing. The sample consists of nearly 20,000 clones, over 75% of them appearing once. This sample is drawn from a study of T cell therapy after organ transplantation. Study-wide background: Up to 6 doses were given at 2-week intervals. About 85% of the ten patients were clinical responders. Across 2 to 6 intravenous infusions, patients got a median of 1.92 x 10^8 CMV-specific T cells.

J lost 4 bases, V lost 3 bases, and 3 bases had no gene match. Germline lookup yields CDR1 LGHNA and CDR2 YSLEER. CDR3 length: 13 residues. This sample's time point: 4-8 weeks after completion of therapy. This receptor was taken from a human patient who had received a solid organ transplant and had CMV disease. Some T cells here may be from the graft donor. The rearrangement joins TRBV4-3 to TRBJ2-7; 7 bases map to TRBD2. This sample comprised CD8+ T cells from blood, obtained after autologous CMV-specific T cell therapy. The CDR3 reads CASSHLGGYEQYF. In nucleotides, the CDR3 is TGCGCCAGCAGCCACCTGGGAGGGTACGAGCAGTACTTC.